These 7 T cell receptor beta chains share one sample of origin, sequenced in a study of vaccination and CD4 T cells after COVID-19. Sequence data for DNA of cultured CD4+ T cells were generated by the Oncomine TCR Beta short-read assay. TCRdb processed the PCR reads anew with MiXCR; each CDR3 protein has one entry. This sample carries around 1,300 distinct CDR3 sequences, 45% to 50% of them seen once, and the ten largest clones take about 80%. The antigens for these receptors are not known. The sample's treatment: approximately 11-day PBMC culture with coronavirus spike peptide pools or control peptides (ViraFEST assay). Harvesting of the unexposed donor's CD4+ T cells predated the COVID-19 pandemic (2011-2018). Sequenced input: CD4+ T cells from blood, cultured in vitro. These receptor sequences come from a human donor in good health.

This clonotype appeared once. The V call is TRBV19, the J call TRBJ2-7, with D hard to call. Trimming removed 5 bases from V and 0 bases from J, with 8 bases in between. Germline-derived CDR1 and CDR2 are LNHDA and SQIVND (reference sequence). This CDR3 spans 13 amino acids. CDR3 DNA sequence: TGTGCCAGTAGTCTCACGGTCTCCTACGAGCAGTACTTC. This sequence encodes CASSLTVSYEQYF.

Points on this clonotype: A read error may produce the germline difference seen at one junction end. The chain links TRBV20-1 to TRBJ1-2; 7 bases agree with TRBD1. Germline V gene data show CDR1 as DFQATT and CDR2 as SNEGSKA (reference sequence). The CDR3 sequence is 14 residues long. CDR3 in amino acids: CSANGQGVGYGCTF. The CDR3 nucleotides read TGCAGTGCTAATGGCCAGGGGGTCGGCTATGGCTGCACCTTC.

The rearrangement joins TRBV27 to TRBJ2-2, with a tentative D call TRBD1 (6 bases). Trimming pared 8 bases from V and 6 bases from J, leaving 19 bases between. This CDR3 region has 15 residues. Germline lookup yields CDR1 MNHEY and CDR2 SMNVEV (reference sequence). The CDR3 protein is CASGAVGAYAGELFF. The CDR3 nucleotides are TGTGCCAGCGGGGCAGTGGGGGCTTACGCCGGGGAGCTGTTTTTT.

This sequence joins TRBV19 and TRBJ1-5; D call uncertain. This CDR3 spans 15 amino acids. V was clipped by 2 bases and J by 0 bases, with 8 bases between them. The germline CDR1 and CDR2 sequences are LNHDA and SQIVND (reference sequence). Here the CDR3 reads CASSIIGSSNQPQHF. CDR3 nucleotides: TGTGCCAGTAGTATAATTGGGTCTAGCAATCAGCCCCAGCATTTT.

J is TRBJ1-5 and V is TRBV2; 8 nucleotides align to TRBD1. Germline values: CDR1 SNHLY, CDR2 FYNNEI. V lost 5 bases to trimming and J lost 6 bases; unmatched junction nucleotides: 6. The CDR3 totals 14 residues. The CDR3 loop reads CASSFGQGGQPQHF. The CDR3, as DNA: TGTGCCAGCAGTTTTGGACAGGGAGGTCAGCCCCAGCATTTT.

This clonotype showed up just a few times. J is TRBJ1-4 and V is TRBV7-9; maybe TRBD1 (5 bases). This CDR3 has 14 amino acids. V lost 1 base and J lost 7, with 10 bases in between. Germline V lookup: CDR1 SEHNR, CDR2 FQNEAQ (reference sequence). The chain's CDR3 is CASSLGGTGEKLFF. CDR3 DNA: TGTGCCAGCAGCTTAGGTGGCACAGGTGAAAAACTGTTTTTT.

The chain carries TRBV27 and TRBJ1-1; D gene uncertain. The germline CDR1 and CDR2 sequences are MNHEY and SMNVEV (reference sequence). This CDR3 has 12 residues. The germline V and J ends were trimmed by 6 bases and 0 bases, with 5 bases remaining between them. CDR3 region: CASRRLNTEAFF. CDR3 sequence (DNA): TGTGCCAGCAGGCGGTTGAACACTGAAGCTTTCTTT.